This T cell receptor beta chain was sequenced in a study of blood T cell repertoires in COVID-19. Turning to the study itself: Sample material is recorded as cDNA or gDNA derived from T cells, B-cell-depleted T cells, or PBMCs.

The trim removed 3 bases at V and 8 bases at J, leaving 6 bases unmatched. The CDR3 covers 13 residues. Germline V gene sequence: CDR1 MRHNA, CDR2 SNTAGT. Adults between roughly 18 and 95 years of age took part from approximately 24 US areas. Study processing details: It was from reference gene primer amplification that nucleated cell counts were estimated. Using immunoSEQ multiplex PCR, the repertoire was profiled, and TCRdb retains in-frame clones only, with some absent. V and J calls and clone size are given by that table; D and trimming were obtained from the DNA. The top ten hold around 9.8% of the sample, which has nearly 250,000 clones, 65% to 90% seen once.

The chain carries TRBV6-4 and TRBJ1-2, with 7 bases that match TRBD1. Sequencing input: PBMCs or T cells enriched from blood (not recorded which). The source of this sequence is a woman in her fifties or sixties with acute COVID-19. The CDR3 bases are TGTGCCAGCAGTGAACGGACAGGCCTGGGCTACACCTTC. Translation gives CASSERTGLGYTF.